A selection of T cell receptor beta chains follows, all from one sample in a study of blood T cell repertoires in COVID-19. This table comes from immunoSEQ multiplex PCR, and its TCRdb copy is limited to in-frame clones, with some not included. The data show roughly 360,000 clones, 80% to 85% seen once. Sequences were obtained from PBMCs or T cells enriched from blood (not recorded which). The origin of the receptors is a woman aged 45-65 years who had recovered from COVID-19. The CDR3 runs from the conserved cysteine through the conserved F or W. The D gene is left open where the match is weak. Size values are once, few and many counts, or a class for expanded clones, and some rows have none.

CASSPGLEQTNTEAFF,TGTGCCAGCAGCCCGGGTTTAGAGCAGACGAACACTGAAGCTTTCTTT,TRBV9,once,TRBJ1-1,-
CSVEKDNSGNTIYF,TGCAGCGTTGAAAAGGACAACTCTGGAAACACCATATATTTT,TRBV29-1,-,TRBJ1-3,-
CASSLGARAATNEKLFF,TGTGCCAGCAGCCTCGGAGCCAGGGCGGCAACTAATGAAAAACTGTTTTTT,TRBV3-1/TRBV3-2,-,TRBJ1-4,-
CASSEGRDSREAFF,TGTGCCAGCAGTGAAGGACGGGACAGCAGAGAAGCTTTCTTT,TRBV6-1,-,TRBJ1-1,TRBD1
CASSLLQYSEAFF,TGTGCCAGCAGCTTATTGCAATACAGCGAAGCTTTCTTT,TRBV7-3,-,TRBJ1-1,-
CASSRAGGASAFF,TGTGCCAGTAGCCGGGCGGGGGGCGCGTCAGCTTTCTTT,TRBV19,-,TRBJ1-1,-
CASSPHSGSNQPQHF,TGTGCCAGCAGTCCTCACTCAGGTAGCAATCAGCCCCAGCATTTT,TRBV25-1,-,TRBJ1-5,-
CASRDSWSQPQHF,TGCGCCAGCAGAGACAGTTGGTCGCAGCCCCAGCATTTT,TRBV23-1,-,TRBJ1-5,-
CASAGGTEYEQYF,TGTGCCAGCGCCGGGGGGACTGAGTACGAGCAGTACTTC,TRBV2,-,TRBJ2-7,TRBD2
CASSLAGADTQYF,TGTGCCAGCAGCTTGGCGGGCGCAGATACGCAGTATTTT,TRBV7-2,-,TRBJ2-3,-
CASSLGGVLSGSPLHF,TGTGCCAGCAGCTTAGGAGGAGTACTCTCGGGTTCACCCCTCCACTTT,TRBV7-9,-,TRBJ1-6,-
CASSPRDSSGNTIYF,TGTGCCAGCAGTCCCAGGGACAGCTCTGGAAACACCATATATTTT,TRBV6-5,-,TRBJ1-3,TRBD1
CASEVQGFTEAFF,TGTGCCTCCGAAGTTCAGGGTTTCACTGAAGCTTTCTTT,TRBV11-3,-,TRBJ1-1,-
CASSPGAHGYTF,TGTGCCAGCAGCCCAGGGGCACATGGCTACACCTTC,TRBV7-2,-,TRBJ1-2,-
CASSFLPGGQNYGYTF,TGTGCCAGCAGTTTCCTCCCGGGAGGGCAGAACTATGGCTACACCTTC,TRBV27,-,TRBJ1-2,-
CASSPMADSSSGANVLTF,TGTGCCAGCAGCCCTATGGCAGACAGTTCCTCTGGGGCCAACGTCCTGACTTTC,TRBV4-2,-,TRBJ2-6,-
CSASPGPLNRLF,TGCAGTGCTAGTCCTGGGCCCCTAAATCGGCTCTTC,TRBV20-1,-,TRBJ2-1,-
CASSDVGQAQETQYF,TGTGCCAGCAGTGATGTTGGGCAGGCGCAAGAGACCCAGTACTTC,TRBV2,-,TRBJ2-5,-
CASSRNLGSGKGNTIYF,TGTGCCAGCAGTCGGAATCTAGGGTCGGGGAAAGGAAACACCATATATTTT,TRBV27,-,TRBJ1-3,-
CASSVNEGLVGDYEQFF,TGTGCCAGCAGCGTGAACGAGGGACTAGTCGGGGACTATGAGCAGTTCTTC,TRBV5-6,-,TRBJ2-1,TRBD2
CASSPFLTFRGRRGEQFF,TGTGCCAGCAGCCCTTTTCTTACGTTTCGTGGGAGGCGGGGTGAGCAGTTCTTC,TRBV7-2,-,TRBJ2-1,-
CSVSAVSGNEQFF,TGCAGCGTTTCGGCCGTTTCGGGCAATGAGCAGTTCTTC,TRBV29-1,-,TRBJ2-1,-
CASSELQGYEQYF,TGCGCCAGCAGTGAGTTACAGGGCTACGAGCAGTACTTC,TRBV10-1,few,TRBJ2-7,-
CASSLVPGSGNTIYF,TGCGCCAGCAGCTTGGTGCCAGGATCTGGAAACACCATATATTTT,TRBV5-1,-,TRBJ1-3,-
CASRQGAVTEAFF,TGTGCCAGTAGACAGGGGGCCGTCACTGAAGCTTTCTTT,TRBV19,-,TRBJ1-1,TRBD1
CASSEQQDYGYTF,TGTGCCAGCAGTGAGCAACAGGACTATGGCTACACCTTC,TRBV2,-,TRBJ1-2,-
CASSRVRDSLYGYTF,TGTGCCAGCAGTAGGGTTCGGGACAGTCTCTATGGCTACACCTTC,TRBV28,-,TRBJ1-2,TRBD1
CASSLDGSLREAFF,TGCGCCAGCAGCTTGGATGGTTCTTTGCGGGAAGCTTTCTTT,TRBV5-1,-,TRBJ1-1,-
CASSRRGQGAEAFF,TGTGCCAGCAGCAGGCGGGGACAGGGGGCTGAAGCTTTCTTT,TRBV11-1,few,TRBJ1-1,TRBD1
CASSILAGNTEAFF,TGTGCCAGTAGTATACTGGCGGGGAACACTGAAGCTTTCTTT,TRBV19,-,TRBJ1-1,-
CASSRASDEQFF,TGTGCCAGCAGCCGAGCTAGTGATGAGCAGTTCTTC,TRBV9,-,TRBJ2-1,-
CASSIDSAGALGNIQYF,TGTGCCAGTAGTATAGATTCAGCGGGAGCCCTTGGGAACATTCAGTACTTC,TRBV19,-,TRBJ2-4,TRBD2
CASSQPGKGQFNEKLFF,TGTGCCAGCAGCCAACCCGGGAAGGGACAGTTTAATGAAAAACTGTTTTTT,TRBV4-2,-,TRBJ1-4,TRBD1
CASSLGHVNEKLFF,TGTGCCAGCAGCTTGGGACACGTTAATGAAAAACTGTTTTTT,TRBV7-9,-,TRBJ1-4,-
CASRDRENEKLFF,TGTGCCAGCCGGGACAGGGAAAATGAAAAACTGTTTTTT,TRBV27,-,TRBJ1-4,TRBD1
CASSAPTGELFF,TGTGCCAGCAGTGCGCCCACCGGGGAGCTGTTTTTT,TRBV27,-,TRBJ2-2,-
CASSIVDSYTF,TGTGCCAGTAGTATAGTTGACTCCTACACCTTC,TRBV19,few,TRBJ1-2,-